Following are 32 T cell receptor delta chains from one sample sequenced in a study of gamma-delta T cells after stem cell transplantation. TCRdb re-called clones from the RT-PCR reads using CATT. The sample carries fewer than 700 delta-chain clones, under 30% recorded once. The sample was gamma-delta T cells. All receptors come from a human donor. It is not recorded whose cells these are; they may come from a transplant donor.

This clone has only a few counts. This is likely an artifact of a read error, given a far larger clone one base away. Other DNA sequences in this sample translate to the same CDR3. The chain recombines TRDV2 with TRDJ1, with a tentative D call TRDD3 (6 bases). The length of the CDR3 is 14 residues. V was shortened by 3 bases and J by 8 bases, with 18 bases between the two germline ends. Germline lookup yields CDR1 GEAIGNYY and CDR2 EKD. As DNA, the CDR3 is TGTGCCTGTGACCCGATACGAGGGATTGAAAAACTCATCTTT. It translates to CACDPIRGIEKLIF.

By sample fraction, this clone is large. The gene calls are TRDV2 and TRDJ3, with TRDD3 matching over 11 bases. Trimming cost V 0 bases and J 0 bases; bases outside gene matches: 12. The CDR3 length is 22 residues. Per the germline V gene, CDR1 is GEAIGNYY and CDR2 is EKD. CDR3 sequence (DNA): TGTGCCTGTGACACCGCTGGGGGATACCAAGGGCACAGCTCCTGGGACACCCGACAGATGTTTTTC. It is translated as CACDTAGGYQGHSSWDTRQMFF.

This clone showed up just a few times. This may arise from a read error, as a much more abundant clone is one base away. This chain links TRDV2 with TRDJ1; D possibly corresponds to TRDD3 (6 bases). The V and J ends lost 2 bases and 0 bases respectively, with 12 bases between them. The CDR3 consists of 15 residues. Germline CDR1 is GEAIGNYY and CDR2 is EKD. The chain's CDR3 is CACDRLGMYTDKLIF. CDR3 in DNA: TGTGCCTGTGACAGGCTGGGGATGTACACCGATAAACTCATCTTT.

A word on this clone: A single base separates this from a much larger clone, so it may be a read error. V and J are TRDV2 and TRDJ3; D is ambiguous. TCRdb offers no J gene call, so here the DNA was matched to germline to obtain one. Trimming removed 0 bases from V and 2 bases from J, with 19 bases in between. Germline V gives CDR1 GEAIGNYY, CDR2 EKD. The CDR3 contains 20 residues. The CDR3 spells CACDTGGSALGTWDTRQMFF. In nucleotides, the CDR3 is TGTGCCTGTGACACCGGAGGGTCAGCCCTTGGCACCTGGGACACCCGACAGATGTTTTTC.

Of note for this clone: It is likely a read error: a sequence one base away is far more abundant. The J gene is TRDJ1, the V gene TRDV2, with 7 positions matching TRDD3. Germline CDR1 GEAIGNYY, CDR2 EKD. Trimming took 2 bases from V and 0 from J; bases not matched to a gene: 8. This CDR3 has 16 residues. This chain's CDR3 is CACDRLEDTYTDKLIF. CDR3 DNA sequence: TGTGCCTGTGACAGGCTGGAGGATACGTACACCGATAAACTCATCTTT.

Turning to this clone: The TCRdb protein, from a much larger clone, departs from this DNA's translation at residue 8, likely by read error; the protein shown derives from the DNA. The chain couples TRDV2 to TRDJ1; 7 nucleotides line up with TRDD3. The CDR3 is 17 amino acids. The V gene end was trimmed by 3 bases and the J gene end by 1 base; junction bases not matched to a gene: 13. Looked up from germline, CDR1 is GEAIGNYY and CDR2 is EKD. CDR3 sequence (DNA): TGTGCCTGTGACTTCCTGGGGGGTACTCCCGGCACCGATAAACTCATCTTT. Translated: CACDFLGGTPGTDKLIF.

On this clone itself: This DNA's translation differs at residue 9 from TCRdb's protein, which comes from a much larger clone; a read error is likely, and the protein shown is translated from the DNA. The V gene is TRDV2, the J gene TRDJ1; D is uncertain. TCRdb does not report a J gene; here it was assigned by matching the DNA to germline references. Germline V lookup: CDR1 GEAIGNYY, CDR2 EKD. V was cut by 3 bases and J by 0 bases, with 19 bases left in between. The CDR3 covers 17 residues. The CDR3 sequence is CACDPLLSVPYTDKLIF. In DNA, the CDR3 is TGTGCCTGTGACCCCTTACTGAGTGTGCCCTACACCGATAAACTCATCTTT.

By its share, this clone is large (0.1 to 1%). This rearrangement joins TRDV2 to TRDJ1; D gene ambiguous. The CDR3 extends over 15 amino acids. Germline V gene data show CDR1 as GEAIGNYY and CDR2 as EKD. V was clipped by 0 bases and J by 0 bases, with 10 bases between them. The CDR3 loop is CACDTVRSYTDKLIF. The DNA for the CDR3 is TGTGCCTGTGACACCGTTAGGTCGTACACCGATAAACTCATCTTT.

This clone occurred once. Given a far larger clone just one base away, this is likely a sequencing read error. This chain connects TRDV2 to TRDJ1; TRDD3 agrees at 11 bases. Germline matching of the DNA provided the J gene here, since TCRdb leaves it blank. Germline values: CDR1 GEAIGNYY, CDR2 EKD. V was clipped by 1 base and J by 0 bases; unmatched bases: 18. The CDR3 length is 21 residues. CDR3 sequence (DNA): TGTGCCTGTGACACAGTTCCTACTGCTGGGGGATACCTGGCGTACACCGATAAACTCATCTTT. Translated, it gives CACDTVPTAGGYLAYTDKLIF.

This clone qualifies as large (0.1 to 1%). The chain employs TRDV2 and TRDJ1, with 9 bases matching TRDD3. This CDR3 is built from 24 residues. CDR1 and CDR2 (germline): GEAIGNYY, EKD. V was clipped by 1 base and J by 0 bases; unmatched bases: 29. This CDR3 reads CACDTIPPTRQLGIRNSDTDKLIF. In DNA, the CDR3 is TGTGCCTGTGACACTATACCTCCTACTCGCCAGCTGGGGATACGCAACTCTGACACCGATAAACTCATCTTT.

This clone appeared a few times. This probably arose from a read error, given a far larger clone one base away. The V call is TRDV2, the J call TRDJ1; unclear D gene. In the absence of a J gene in TCRdb, the DNA was matched to germline to assign it here. This CDR3 spans 15 amino acids. From germline, CDR1 is GEAIGNYY and CDR2 EKD. Trimming left V 0 bases short and J 1 base short, with 11 bases between. This CDR3 reads CACDTVTAATDKLIF. The CDR3 DNA reads TGTGCCTGTGACACCGTTACGGCGGCCACCGATAAACTCATCTTT.

This clone is large (0.1 to 1%) by share. The rearrangement uses TRDV2 and TRDJ1; 10 positions match TRDD3. CDR3 size: 17 residues. Trimming at V came to 0 bases and at J to 0 bases, leaving 6 bases not matched to a gene. Germline CDR1 GEAIGNYY, CDR2 EKD. Written as DNA, the CDR3 is TGTGCCTGTGACACCGTAGGGACTGGGGGATACACCGATAAACTCATCTTT. Amino acids: CACDTVGTGGYTDKLIF.

This clone qualifies as large. Within the sample, other DNA sequences also encode this same CDR3. The genes are TRDV2 and TRDJ1, with TRDD3 matching over 7 bases. Losses at the gene ends were 3 bases for V and 0 bases for J; bases not matched to a gene: 12. Germline V gene sequence: CDR1 GEAIGNYY, CDR2 EKD. The CDR3 is made up of 17 amino acids. DNA of the CDR3: TGTGCCTGTGACCCCGTGCAACCTGGGGGTTACACCGATAAACTCATCTTT. It codes for CACDPVQPGGYTDKLIF.

This clone was detected only a few times. Translating this DNA gives a protein that differs at residue 9 from the TCRdb one, which belongs to a much larger clone; a read error is likely, and the protein shown is this translation. The genes are TRDV2 and TRDJ1; D uncertain. V dropped 3 bases and J dropped 7 bases, with 29 bases sitting between them. The CDR3 is 18 amino acids. CDR1 is GEAIGNYY and CDR2 is EKD in the germline V gene. CDR3 sequence (DNA): TGTGCCTGTGACCCCTTAGGTCCGGAGGAAGGGAGCCGCGTTAAACTCATCTTT. As protein: CACDPLGPEEGSRVKLIF.

This clone was found a few times. Since a much larger clone is just one base distant, this may be a read error. The rearrangement joins TRDV2 to TRDJ1; TRDD3 matches 11 bases. Germline V gene data show CDR1 as GEAIGNYY and CDR2 as EKD. The CDR3 extends over 16 amino acids. In DNA form, the CDR3 reads TGTGCCTGTGGCACCTTAATGGGGGATACGACCGATAAACTCATCTTT. Its translation is CACGTLMGDTTDKLIF.

This clone is large. The sample holds other DNA sequences that translate to the same CDR3. The chain is built from TRDV2 and TRDJ1; 7 nucleotides line up with TRDD3. Germline CDR1 and CDR2: GEAIGNYY and EKD. This CDR3 contains 16 residues. Trimming took 9 bases from V and 0 from J; bases not matched to a gene: 15. The CDR3 is CAGASLLTGDTDKLIF. The CDR3 region has the DNA TGTGCCGGGGCTTCGCTCCTTACTGGGGACACCGATAAACTCATCTTT.

With regard to this clone: With only one base between it and a far larger clone, this is likely a read error. The J gene is given as TRDJ1, and the V gene is not called; the table's D call of TRDD3 was not tested on the DNA. The CDR3 sequence is 21 residues long. The CDR3 nucleotides read TGTGCCTGTGACACAGTTCCTACTTCTGGGGGATACCTGGCGTACACCGATCAACTCATCTTT. Protein product: CACDTVPTSGGYLAYTDQLIF.

This clone turned up a few times. A far larger clone is only one base removed, so a read error is likely. This specimen includes other DNA sequences encoding the same CDR3. The gene calls are TRDV2 and TRDJ1; D uncertain. The CDR3 contains 16 residues. Germline V lookup: CDR1 GEAIGNYY, CDR2 EKD. CDR3 in amino acids: CACDTLLVSGTDKLIF. The CDR3 nucleotides are TGTGCCTGTGACACTTTACTCGTCTCCGGCACCGATAAACTCATATTT.

CDR3 sequence: CACDPTGAPWDTRQMFF. CDR3 in DNA: TGTGCCTGTGACCCAACTGGGGCTCCCTGGGACACCCGACAGATGTTTTTC. The chain carries TRDV2 and TRDJ3, with 7 bases fitting TRDD3. V shed 3 bases and J 2 bases; nucleotides not matched to a gene: 6. The CDR3 spans 17 residues. Germline V gene data show CDR1 as GEAIGNYY and CDR2 as EKD.

Concerning this clone itself: A far larger clone is just one base off, so this is likely a read error. Other nucleotide sequences in the sample specify the same CDR3. The V and J genes are TRDV2 and TRDJ1; 13 bases are a match to TRDD3. TCRdb supplies no J gene; here it was assigned by aligning the nucleotide sequence to germline. The CDR3 covers 19 residues. Germline V lookup: CDR1 GEAIGNYY, CDR2 EKD. Germline trimming cut 0 bases from V and 1 base from J; bases unmatched to any gene: 10. CDR3 in amino acids: CACDTVLLGDTAGTDKLIF. Written as DNA, the CDR3 is TGTGCCTGTGACACCGTCCTACTGGGGGATACGGCGGGCACCGATAAACTCATCTTT.

This clone has only a few counts. This may be a read error, as it is one base from a much larger clone. V and J are TRDV2 and TRDJ1; 10 nucleotides line up with TRDD3. The CDR3 totals 17 residues. The germline V gene encodes CDR1 GEAIGNYY and CDR2 EKD. CDR3 nucleotides: TGTGCCTGTGACACCGTGTCCGGGGGATACGACACCGATGAACTCATCTTT. Translation gives CACDTVSGGYDTDELIF.

This clone is labeled hyperexpanded. Other nucleotide sequences in the sample specify the same CDR3. The gene calls are TRDV2 and TRDJ1; D call uncertain. V shed 0 bases and J shed 2 bases, with 21 bases lying between them. The length of the CDR3 is 18 residues. The germline V gene has CDR1 GEAIGNYY and CDR2 EKD. This chain's CDR3 is CACDTVSGSLPRTDKLIF. CDR3 coding DNA: TGTGCCTGTGACACCGTGAGTGGATCACTCCCTCGTACCGATAAACTCATCTTT.

Comment on this clone: Possible read error: a much larger clone is one base away. This chain connects TRDV2 to TRDJ1, with 9 bases lining up with TRDD3. The J gene is absent in TCRdb and was assigned here via DNA matching to germline. Germline CDR1 and CDR2: GEAIGNYY and EKD. This CDR3 contains 24 residues. The V gene end was trimmed by 1 base and the J gene end by 3 bases; junction bases not matched to a gene: 32. This chain's CDR3 is CACDTIPPTRQLGIRNSDADKLIF. The DNA for the CDR3 is TGTGCCTGTGACACTATACCTCCTACTCGCCAGCTGGGGATACGCAACTCTGACGCCGATAAACTCATCTTT.

This clone was seen only a few times. A read error likely explains why the TCRdb protein, taken from a much larger clone, differs from this DNA's translation at residue 10; the protein shown is translated from the DNA. The CDR3 nucleotides read TGTGCCTGTGACACTCTCGGGGATGATCATGATAAACTCATCTTT. Translated, it gives CACDTLGDDHDKLIF. The V and J genes are TRDV2 and TRDJ1, with a tentative D call TRDD3 (6 bases). From germline, CDR1 is GEAIGNYY and CDR2 EKD. The CDR3 is 15 amino acids. Trimming shortened V by 1 base and J by 5 bases, and 16 bases separated the two germline ends.

With respect to this clone: This DNA translates differently at residue 3 from the TCRdb protein, which is that of a much larger clone; a read error is likely, and the protein shown is the DNA's own translation. V gene TRDV2 combines with J gene TRDJ1; 9 positions agree with TRDD3. Germline V gene lookup returns CDR1 GEAIGNYY and CDR2 EKD. The CDR3 loop spans 17 amino acids. This chain's CDR3 is CARDTLGDKEYTDKLIF. The CDR3 DNA reads TGTGCCCGTGACACTTTGGGGGATAAAGAGTACACCGATAAACTCATCTTT.

Concerning this clone itself: A much larger clone is a single base away; this may be a read error. Different DNA sequences within this sample yield the same CDR3. V gene TRDV2 combines with J gene TRDJ1; a weak D match, TRDD3 (6 bases). CDR3 length: 18 residues. CDR1 and CDR2 from the germline V gene are GEAIGNYY and EKD. V was clipped by 7 bases and J by 7 bases, with 33 bases between them. DNA of the CDR3: TGTGCCTGCGACCCCTTAGGTCCGGGGGAAGGGAGCCGCGTTAAACTCATCTTT. Translated, it gives CACDPLGPGEGSRVKLIF.

With respect to this clone: A far larger clone is one base from this, pointing to a likely read error. The same CDR3 can be traced to other DNA sequences in this sample. The chain combines TRDV2 with TRDJ1; D may be TRDD3 (6 bases). CDR3 size: 15 residues. Per the germline V gene, CDR1 is GEAIGNYY and CDR2 is EKD. The CDR3 nucleotides read TGTGCCTGTGACGGACTGGGATCCGGGACGGATAAGCTCATCTTT. The encoded protein is CACDGLGSGTDKLIF.

As for this clone: TCRdb has a much larger clone's protein, which differs at residue 6 from the translation of this DNA, likely because of a read error; what is shown is the protein translated from the DNA. The chain has TRDV2 and TRDJ1; 13 positions agree with TRDD3. This CDR3 spans 18 amino acids. CDR1 and CDR2 (germline): GEAIGNYY, EKD. The trim removed 0 bases at V and 9 bases at J, leaving 15 bases unmatched. The CDR3 DNA follows: TGTGCCTGTGACACCACCCTACGTGGGGTACTGGGGGATACGGAACTCATCTTT. It specifies CACDTTLRGVLGDTELIF.

This clone is medium-sized (0.01 to 0.1%). This chain uses TRDV2 with TRDJ1; 7 nucleotides agree with TRDD3. The junction had 12 bases not matched to a gene; V was cut back by 0 bases and J by 0 bases. The CDR3 consists of 18 residues. Germline-derived CDR1 and CDR2 are GEAIGNYY and EKD. DNA for the CDR3: TGTGCCTGTGACACCCTTGGGGGAAACCTTGAATACACCGATAAACTCATCTTT. Translated: CACDTLGGNLEYTDKLIF.

Notes on this clone: With a much larger clone just one base away, this may be a read error. Here the J gene is TRDJ3 and the V gene is not called; the table names TRDD3, a call not compared with the DNA. The CDR3 totals 21 residues. CDR3 in DNA: TGTGCCTGTGACCTCATGCTTCGAGAGCCGACCAGCTCCTGGGACACCCGACAGATGTTTTTC. This encodes CACDLMLREPTSSWDTRQMFF.

This clone is large. CDR3 protein: CACDTVGGGYTDKLIF. The CDR3 DNA follows: TGTGCCTGTGACACGGTCGGAGGGGGGTACACCGATAAACTCATCTTT. The chain has TRDV2 and TRDJ1; possible D gene TRDD3, 5 bases. The CDR3 runs 16 residues. V lost 1 base and J lost 0, with 14 bases in between. Germline V gene data show CDR1 as GEAIGNYY and CDR2 as EKD.

To note about this clone: Since a much larger clone is just one base distant, this may be a read error. The J gene went uncalled, whereas the V gene is TRDV2; TRDD3, the table's D call, lacks a check against the DNA. The CDR3 is made up of 19 amino acids. Germline V gives CDR1 GEAIGNYY, CDR2 EKD. The CDR3 nucleotides read TGTGCCTGTGACACCGGGGCCTCGGTGGGGTCCTGGGACACCCGACAGATGTTCTTC. This codes for CACDTGASVGSWDTRQMFF.